This T cell receptor (beta chain) was documented in a study of shared clonotypes between healthy human individuals. This clone has only one observation. Its target is not known. V lost 7 bases and J lost 6, with 16 bases in between. The CDR3 totals 14 residues. The V gene's germline CDR1 is MNHNY and CDR2 SVGAGI (reference sequence). Replicate PCRs run on sorted subsets employed roughly 180 ng DNA, approximately 30,000 T cell genomes. Data came from immunoSEQ multiplex PCR; TCRdb stores just in-frame clones and leaves some out. The sample shows 750,000 to 1,000,000 clones, 80% to 95% of them seen only once. It was CD45RO-negative cells, positively selected for CCR7, that made up naive CD8 cells, with terminally differentiated effector memory CD45RA+ cells excluded. Study observations and caveats: Depth was large, yet rarefaction showed that sorted-subset sequencing was incomplete. Among donors, the sharing of clonotypes was expected to be influenced by sequencing depth.

What was sequenced was naive CD8+ T cells sorted from blood. The receptor's source is a man under 40 in good health. The J gene is TRBJ2-1, the V gene TRBV6-6; D ambiguous. CDR3 residues: CASTPGTMGNEQFF. The CDR3, as DNA: TGTGCCAGCACCCCTGGCACTATGGGCAATGAGCAGTTCTTC.